This entry is about one TCR beta chain. These data are taken from a study of PD-1 blockade in classical Hodgkin lymphoma. Libraries were prepared by immunoSEQ multiplex PCR; TCRdb keeps only in-frame clonotypes and omits some of them. Among some 40,000 clones, over 65% were seen once, and the ten largest hold approximately 11%. Relapses following autologous stem cell transplantation were seen in all patients, with brentuximab vedotin exposure varying. This sequence was found in a human donor with classical Hodgkin lymphoma. The material was peripheral blood mononuclear cells (PBMCs), obtained at baseline.

CDR3 amino acids: CASSPPRLAGKGGTDTQYF. CDR3 sequence (DNA): TGTGCCAGCAGCCCCCCGCGGCTAGCGGGAAAAGGGGGCACAGATACGCAGTATTTT. The chain recombines TRBV28 with TRBJ2-3, with 9 bases identical to TRBD2. V shed 6 bases, J shed 1 base, and the junction held 17 bases outside the gene matches. The germline CDR1 and CDR2 sequences are MDHEN and SYDVKM. This CDR3 has 19 residues. The full variable domain, rest sourced from reference TRBV28 and TRBJ2-3, is DVKVTQSSRYLVKRTGEKVFLECVQDMDHENMFWYRQDPGLGLRLIYFSYDVKMKEKGDIPEGYSVSREKKERFSLILESASTNQTSMYLCASSPPRLAGKGGTDTQYFGPGTRLTVL.